The 2 T cell receptor beta chains reported below all come from one sample, sequenced in a study of blood T cell repertoires in COVID-19. The repertoire was sequenced with immunoSEQ multiplex PCR; TCRdb's copy has only in-frame clones and lacks some. The sample includes hundreds of thousands of clones, 80% to 90% seen only once; the top ten take roughly 1%. Sample: PBMCs or T cells enriched from blood (not recorded which). Receptors originate from a man between 18 and 35 years old who had recovered from COVID-19.

This clone was recorded once. V is TRBV5-5 and J is TRBJ2-7; TRBD2 aligns across 9 bases. The germline CDR1 and CDR2 sequences are SGHKS and YYEKEE (reference sequence). The CDR3 is 14 residues long. Germline trimming cut 4 bases from V and 3 bases from J; bases unmatched to any gene: 5. CDR3 sequence: CASSLSTSGYEQYF. CDR3 sequence (DNA): TGTGCCAGCAGCCTATCGACTAGCGGCTACGAGCAGTACTTC. The variable domain in full, completed from reference TRBV5-5 and TRBJ2-7, reads DAGVTQSPTHLIKTRGQQVTLRCSPISGHKSVSWYQQVLGQGPQFIFQYYEKEERGRGNFPDRFSARQFPNYSSELNVNALLLGDSALYLCASSLSTSGYEQYFGPGTRLTVT.

The chain couples TRBV7-9 to TRBJ1-1, with D tentatively TRBD1 (5 bases). The V gene's germline CDR1 is SEHNR and CDR2 FQNEAQ (reference sequence). V was shortened by 1 base and J by 5 bases, with 14 bases between the two germline ends. The CDR3 extends over 15 amino acids. The CDR3 nucleotides are TGTGCCAGCAGCTTAGTATTTCCAAGGGGAACTGAAGCTTTCTTT. It is translated as CASSLVFPRGTEAFF.